This TCR beta chain was retrieved from a study of shared clonotypes between healthy human individuals. The germline CDR1 and CDR2 sequences are MGHRA and YSYEKL. The V gene end was trimmed by 0 bases and the J gene end by 11 bases; junction bases not matched to a gene: 7. The length of the CDR3 is 15 residues. Profiling relied on immunoSEQ multiplex PCR, and the TCRdb table lists in-frame clones only, not all of them. This repertoire shows more than 450,000 clones, 79% found once; its top ten account for approximately 13%. The sequence derives from a woman between 35 and 50 years old in good health. Some clones in this sample may be carry-over from other donors' samples. Material: PBMCs. V gene TRBV4-1 combines with J gene TRBJ1-1; TRBD1 agrees at 12 bases. DNA of the CDR3: TGCGCCAGCAGCCAAGATGGGACAGGGGGCGAGAACGCTTTCTTT. It translates to CASSQDGTGGENAFF.